Shown below are 13 T cell receptor beta chains from a single sample sequenced in a study of cytomegalovirus exposure and HLA in healthy donors. PCR used 60 Vbeta primers and 13 Jbeta primers. Method: immunoSEQ multiplex PCR; TCRdb's copy keeps in-frame clones and lacks some. The sample shows tens of thousands of clones, roughly 70% of them seen only once. The material sequenced was PBMCs. The receptors derive from a woman aged 40 to 50 in good health and CMV-seropositive.

CDR3 region: CASSVDRGGEQYF. CDR3 coding DNA: TGTGCCAGCAGCGTCGACAGGGGGGGCGAGCAGTACTTC. The rearrangement joins TRBV7-3 to TRBJ2-7; 9 nucleotides match TRBD1. The V segment lost 5 bases and the J segment 6 bases; nucleotides outside the gene matches: 5. Germline CDR1 SGHTA, CDR2 FQGTGA. CDR3 length equals 13 residues.

This clone was found once. The chain couples TRBV10-1 to TRBJ1-2; TRBD1 might be the D (6 bases). Between the trimmed V and J ends, which lost 7 bases and 7 bases, there was a span of 19 bases. Germline values: CDR1 WNHNN, CDR2 SYGVQD (reference sequence). The CDR3 runs to 14 residues. The CDR3, as DNA: TGCGCCAGCAACGCCGATTCAGGGGTGGGTGGCTACACCTTC. It yields the protein CASNADSGVGGYTF.

Only a few counts were recorded for this clone. CDR3 sequence: CASSGGRKETQYF. In DNA form, the CDR3 reads TGTGCCAGCAGCGGGGGGCGGAAAGAGACCCAGTACTTC. This chain joins TRBV2 and TRBJ2-5, with TRBD2 as a possible D gene (7 bases). This CDR3 contains 13 residues. The V end was cut by 6 bases, the J end by 3 bases, with 11 bases between. CDR1 SNHLY and CDR2 FYNNEI come from the germline V gene.

The chain has TRBV2 and TRBJ2-1; 7 nucleotides align to TRBD1. In germline, CDR1 is SNHLY, CDR2 FYNNEI. V gave up 5 bases and J gave up 8 bases; unmatched junction bases: 9. This CDR3 region has 14 residues. In nucleotides, the CDR3 is TGTGCCAGCAGTAGACCCGTCCAGGGGGATGAGCAGTTCTTC. Translating gives CASSRPVQGDEQFF.

The chain carries TRBV27 and TRBJ2-7; D gene unclear. The ends were cut back, 6 bases at V and 4 bases at J, with 10 bases in the middle. The germline gives CDR1 MNHEY, CDR2 SMNVEV (reference sequence). This CDR3 comprises 12 residues. The CDR3 region is CASSTSRYEQYF. The CDR3 nucleotides are TGTGCCAGCAGCACCTCGCGGTACGAGCAGTACTTC.

Comments on this clone: The junction shows a germline mismatch at one end, possibly a read error. The V and J genes are TRBV5-4 and TRBJ1-4, with 11 bases identical to TRBD1. The CDR3 length is 14 residues. Germline loops: CDR1 SGHNT, CDR2 YYREEE (reference sequence). The CDR3 DNA is TGTGCCAGCAGCGACCGGGACAGGGGGGGTGTCTGTACTTTT. This gives the protein CASSDRDRGGVCTF.

This clone was counted a few times. The chain couples TRBV2 to TRBJ1-3; D gene uncertain. Germline loops: CDR1 SNHLY, CDR2 FYNNEI. This CDR3 has 12 amino acids. The V gene lost 3 bases and the J gene lost 4 bases, with 4 bases spanning the gap. The CDR3 DNA reads as TGTGCCAGCAGTGACCTAGGAAACACCATATATTTT. It is translated as CASSDLGNTIYF.

The chain combines TRBV29-1 with TRBJ1-5, with D possibly being TRBD1 (5 bases). The CDR3 has 13 amino acids. With 6 bases removed from V and 3 bases from J, the gap between germline ends came to 12 bases. The germline V gene has CDR1 SQVTM and CDR2 ANQGSEA. In DNA, the CDR3 is TGCAGCGTGTCACAGGCTATCAATCAGCCCCAGCATTTT. Protein: CSVSQAINQPQHF.

This chain uses TRBV7-8 with TRBJ2-7, with 7 bases that match TRBD1. Germline V gives CDR1 SGHVS, CDR2 FQNEAQ. The CDR3 loop spans 14 amino acids. J lost 3 bases, V lost 6 bases, and 8 bases had no gene match. DNA of the CDR3: TGTGCCAGCAGTGACCGACAGGGTGGCTACGAGCAGTACTTC. Protein: CASSDRQGGYEQYF. The variable domain in full, with the rest retrieved from reference TRBV7-8 and TRBJ2-7, is GAGVSQSPRYKVAKRGQDVALRCDPISGHVSLFWYQQALGQGPEFLTYFQNEAQLDKSGLPSDRFFAERPEGSVSTLKIQRTQQEDSAVYLCASSDRQGGYEQYFGPGTRLTVT.

The chain employs TRBV29-1 and TRBJ2-1; 7 nucleotides line up with TRBD2. Germline V gives CDR1 SQVTM, CDR2 ANQGSEA. Trimming at V came to 1 base and at J to 15 bases, leaving 18 bases not matched to a gene. The CDR3 consists of 15 residues. The CDR3 region is CSVEGFGLEAGWPFF. For the CDR3, the DNA is TGCAGCGTTGAAGGTTTTGGGCTAGAAGCGGGGTGGCCGTTCTTC.

The chain uses TRBV7-8 and TRBJ1-1; maybe TRBD1 (5 bases). The germline gives CDR1 SGHVS, CDR2 FQNEAQ. Trimming took 2 bases from V and 0 from J, leaving 10 bases between them. This CDR3 has 15 amino acids. CDR3 sequence reads: CASSLRGQMNTEAFF. The CDR3, as DNA: TGTGCCAGCAGCTTAAGGGGCCAAATGAACACTGAAGCTTTCTTT.

The V and J genes are TRBV30 and TRBJ2-1, with D possibly TRBD2 on 5 matching bases. Trimming pared 1 base from V and 9 bases from J, leaving 10 bases between. The CDR3 loop spans 12 amino acids. CDR1 is GTSNPN, CDR2 SVGIG, per germline (reference sequence). CDR3 in amino acids: CAWSAPGVEQFF. The CDR3 nucleotides read TGTGCCTGGAGTGCCCCCGGGGTTGAGCAGTTCTTC.

The chain is built from TRBV9 and TRBJ1-2; D unresolved. CDR1 and CDR2 from the germline V gene are SGDLS and YYNGEE. Trimming pared 0 bases from V and 5 bases from J, leaving 8 bases between. The CDR3 is made up of 13 amino acids. CDR3 in amino acids: CASSVASPYGYTF. CDR3 coding DNA: TGTGCCAGCAGCGTAGCCAGTCCATATGGCTACACCTTC.